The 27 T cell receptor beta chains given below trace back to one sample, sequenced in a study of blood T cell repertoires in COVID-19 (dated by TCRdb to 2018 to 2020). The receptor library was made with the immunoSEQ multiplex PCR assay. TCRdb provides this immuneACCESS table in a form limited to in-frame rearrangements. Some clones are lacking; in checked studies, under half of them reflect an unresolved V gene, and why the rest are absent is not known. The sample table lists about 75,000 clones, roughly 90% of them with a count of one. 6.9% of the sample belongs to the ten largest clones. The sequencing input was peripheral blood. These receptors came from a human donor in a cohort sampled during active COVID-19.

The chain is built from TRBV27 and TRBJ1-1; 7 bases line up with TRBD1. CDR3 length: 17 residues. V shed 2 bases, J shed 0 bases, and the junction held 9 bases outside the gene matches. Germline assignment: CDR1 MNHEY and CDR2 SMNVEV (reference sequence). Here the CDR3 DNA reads TGTGCCAGCAGTTTAGGCCGGGACAGCGGATTGAACACTGAAGCTTTCTTT. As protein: CASSLGRDSGLNTEAFF.

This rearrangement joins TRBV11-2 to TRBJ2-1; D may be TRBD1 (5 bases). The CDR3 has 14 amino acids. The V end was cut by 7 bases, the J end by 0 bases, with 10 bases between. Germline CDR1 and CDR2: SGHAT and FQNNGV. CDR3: CASTQGGSYNEQFF. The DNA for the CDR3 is TGTGCCAGCACCCAGGGTGGCTCCTACAATGAGCAGTTCTTC.

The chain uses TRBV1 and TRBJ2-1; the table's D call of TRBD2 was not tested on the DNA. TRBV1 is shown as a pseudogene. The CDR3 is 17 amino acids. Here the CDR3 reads CTSSQAPRGGVNNEQFF. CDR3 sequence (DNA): TGCACCAGCAGCCAGGCCCCCCGCGGGGGGGTAAACAATGAGCAGTTCTTC.

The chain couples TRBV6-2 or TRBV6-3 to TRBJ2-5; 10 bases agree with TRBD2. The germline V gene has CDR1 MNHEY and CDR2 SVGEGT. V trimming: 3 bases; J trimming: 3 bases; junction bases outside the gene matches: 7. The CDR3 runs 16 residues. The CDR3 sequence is CASSYGIAGGEETQYF. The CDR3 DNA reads TGTGCCAGCAGTTATGGTATAGCGGGGGGAGAAGAGACCCAGTACTTC.

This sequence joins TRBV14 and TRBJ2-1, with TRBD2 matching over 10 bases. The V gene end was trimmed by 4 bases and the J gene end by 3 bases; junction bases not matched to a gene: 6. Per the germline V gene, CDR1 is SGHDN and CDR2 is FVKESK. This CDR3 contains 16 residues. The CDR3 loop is CASSPTSGALYNEQFF. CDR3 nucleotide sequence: TGTGCCAGCAGCCCCACTAGCGGGGCCCTCTACAATGAGCAGTTCTTC.

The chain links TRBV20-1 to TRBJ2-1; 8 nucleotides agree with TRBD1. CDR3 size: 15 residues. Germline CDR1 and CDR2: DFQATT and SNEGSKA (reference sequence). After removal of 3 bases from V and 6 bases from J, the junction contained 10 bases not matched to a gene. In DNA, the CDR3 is TGCAGTGCTAGTAGGGACAGGCGAAACCTCAATGAGCAGTTCTTC. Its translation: CSASRDRRNLNEQFF.

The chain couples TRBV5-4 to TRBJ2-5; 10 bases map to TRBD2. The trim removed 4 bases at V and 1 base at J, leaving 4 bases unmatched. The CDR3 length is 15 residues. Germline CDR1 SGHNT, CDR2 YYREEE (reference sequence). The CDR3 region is CASSRSGGPQETQYF. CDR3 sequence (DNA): TGTGCCAGCAGCCGTAGCGGGGGGCCCCAAGAGACCCAGTACTTC.

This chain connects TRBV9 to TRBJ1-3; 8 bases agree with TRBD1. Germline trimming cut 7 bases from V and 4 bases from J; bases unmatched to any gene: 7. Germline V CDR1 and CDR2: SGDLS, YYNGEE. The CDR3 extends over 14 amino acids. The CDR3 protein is CASGYRDRGNTIYF. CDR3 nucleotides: TGTGCCAGCGGTTACCGGGACAGGGGAAACACCATATATTTT. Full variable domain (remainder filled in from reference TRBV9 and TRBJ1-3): DSGVTQTPKHLITATGQRVTLRCSPRSGDLSVYWYQQSLDQGLQFLIQYYNGEERAKGNILERFSAQQFPDLHSELNLSSLELGDSALYFCASGYRDRGNTIYFGEGSWLTVV.

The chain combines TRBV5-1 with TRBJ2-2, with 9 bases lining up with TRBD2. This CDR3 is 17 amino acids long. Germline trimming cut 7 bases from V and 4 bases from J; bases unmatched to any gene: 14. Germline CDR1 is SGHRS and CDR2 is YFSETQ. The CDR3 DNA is TGCGCCAGCGCAATACCGGCGGGGGGGCCTGGCACCGGGGAGCTGTTTTTT. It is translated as CASAIPAGGPGTGELFF.

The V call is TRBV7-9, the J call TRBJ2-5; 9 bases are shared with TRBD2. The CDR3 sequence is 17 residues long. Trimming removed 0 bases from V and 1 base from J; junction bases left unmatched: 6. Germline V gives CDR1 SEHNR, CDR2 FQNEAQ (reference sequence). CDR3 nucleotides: TGTGCCAGCAGCTTAGCGCCGGGACTAGCTTCCCAAGAGACCCAGTACTTC. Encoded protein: CASSLAPGLASQETQYF.

CDR3 amino acids: CASSVRDRGEQYF. CDR3 nucleotides: TGTGCCAGCAGCGTCCGGGACAGAGGCGAGCAGTACTTC. The chain is built from TRBV7-8 and TRBJ2-7; 7 positions match TRBD1. Trimming at V came to 5 bases and at J to 6 bases, leaving 7 bases not matched to a gene. This CDR3 has 13 amino acids. The germline V gene encodes CDR1 SGHVS and CDR2 FQNEAQ. The full variable domain, rest sourced from reference TRBV7-8 and TRBJ2-7, is GAGVSQSPRYKVAKRGQDVALRCDPISGHVSLFWYQQALGQGPEFLTYFQNEAQLDKSGLPSDRFFAERPEGSVSTLKIQRTQQEDSAVYLCASSVRDRGEQYFGPGTRLTVT.

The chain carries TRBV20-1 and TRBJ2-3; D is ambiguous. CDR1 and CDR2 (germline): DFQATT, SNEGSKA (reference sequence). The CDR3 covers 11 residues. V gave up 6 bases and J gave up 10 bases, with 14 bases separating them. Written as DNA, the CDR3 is TGCAGTGCCCGTGACTTTCCCGCGCAGTATTTT. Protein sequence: CSARDFPAQYF.

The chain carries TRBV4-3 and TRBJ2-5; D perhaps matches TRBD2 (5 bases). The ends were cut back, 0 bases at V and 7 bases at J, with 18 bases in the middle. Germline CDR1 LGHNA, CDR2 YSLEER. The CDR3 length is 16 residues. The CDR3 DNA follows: TGCGCCAGCAGCCAAGATCAAGTCCAGCCCCGGGGGACCCAGTACTTC. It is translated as CASSQDQVQPRGTQYF.

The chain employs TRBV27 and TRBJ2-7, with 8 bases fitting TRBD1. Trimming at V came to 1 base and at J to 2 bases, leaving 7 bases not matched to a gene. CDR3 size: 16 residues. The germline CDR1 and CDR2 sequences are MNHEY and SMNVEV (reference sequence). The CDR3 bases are TGTGCCAGCAGTTTATTCTTGGGACAGGTCCCCTACGAGCAGTACTTC. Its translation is CASSLFLGQVPYEQYF.

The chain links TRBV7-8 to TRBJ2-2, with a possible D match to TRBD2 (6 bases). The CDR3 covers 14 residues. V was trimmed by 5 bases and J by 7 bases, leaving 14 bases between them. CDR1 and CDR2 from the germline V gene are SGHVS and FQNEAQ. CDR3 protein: CASSARGADGELFF. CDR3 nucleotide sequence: TGTGCCAGCAGCGCTCGCGGGGCGGACGGGGAGCTGTTTTTT.

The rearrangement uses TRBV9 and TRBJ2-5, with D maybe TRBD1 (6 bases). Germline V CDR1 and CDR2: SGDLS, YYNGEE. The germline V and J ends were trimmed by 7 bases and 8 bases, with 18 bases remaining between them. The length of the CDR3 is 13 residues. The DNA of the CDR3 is TGTGCCAGCGGCGAAGGGGACAAGGGTACCCAGTACTTC. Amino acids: CASGEGDKGTQYF.

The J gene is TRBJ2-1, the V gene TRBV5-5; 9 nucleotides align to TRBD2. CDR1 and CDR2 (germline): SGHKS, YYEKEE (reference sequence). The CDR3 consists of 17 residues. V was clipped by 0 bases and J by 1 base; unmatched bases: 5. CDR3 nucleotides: TGTGCCAGCAGCTTGGAGGGTAGCGGGGGTTCCTACAATGAGCAGTTCTTC. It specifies CASSLEGSGGSYNEQFF.

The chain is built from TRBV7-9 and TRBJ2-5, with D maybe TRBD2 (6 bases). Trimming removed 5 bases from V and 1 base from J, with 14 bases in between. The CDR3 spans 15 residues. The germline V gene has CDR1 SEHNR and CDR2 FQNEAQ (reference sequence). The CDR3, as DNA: TGTGCCAGCAGCCCCTCGGGACTCGTCCAAGAGACCCAGTACTTC. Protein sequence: CASSPSGLVQETQYF.

CDR3 loop: CATSHNPGLGAGETQYF. The CDR3 nucleotides read TGTGCCACCAGTCACAACCCGGGACTAGGGGCGGGGGAGACCCAGTACTTC. The rearrangement uses TRBV15 and TRBJ2-5; the match to TRBD2 covers 8 bases. V lost 6 bases to trimming and J lost 5 bases; unmatched junction nucleotides: 17. CDR3 size: 17 residues. In germline, CDR1 is LNHNV, CDR2 YYDKDF (reference sequence).

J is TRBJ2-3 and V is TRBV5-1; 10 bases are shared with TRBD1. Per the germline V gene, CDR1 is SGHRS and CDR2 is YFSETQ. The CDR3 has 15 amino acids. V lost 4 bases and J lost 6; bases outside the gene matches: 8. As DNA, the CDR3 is TGCGCCAGCAGCAGGGGACAGGGGCAGGGGGATACGCAGTATTTT. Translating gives CASSRGQGQGDTQYF.

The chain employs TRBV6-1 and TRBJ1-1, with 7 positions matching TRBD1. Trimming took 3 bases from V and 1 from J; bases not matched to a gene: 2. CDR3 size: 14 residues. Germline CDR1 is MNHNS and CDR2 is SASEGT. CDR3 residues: CASSDRGENTEAFF. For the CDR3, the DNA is TGTGCCAGCAGTGACAGGGGGGAGAACACTGAAGCTTTCTTT.

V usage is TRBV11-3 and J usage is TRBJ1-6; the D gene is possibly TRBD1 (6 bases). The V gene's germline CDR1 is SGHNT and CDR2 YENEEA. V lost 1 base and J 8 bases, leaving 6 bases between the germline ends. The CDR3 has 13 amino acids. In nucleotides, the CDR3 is TGTGCCAGCAGCTTAGGACAGGATTCACCCCTCCACTTT. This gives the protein CASSLGQDSPLHF.

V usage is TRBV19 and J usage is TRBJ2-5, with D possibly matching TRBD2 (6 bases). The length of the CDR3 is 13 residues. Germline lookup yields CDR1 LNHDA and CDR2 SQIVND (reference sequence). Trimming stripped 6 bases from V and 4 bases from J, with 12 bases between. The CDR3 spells CASREGRGETQYF. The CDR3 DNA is TGTGCCAGTAGGGAGGGAAGGGGAGAGACCCAGTACTTC.

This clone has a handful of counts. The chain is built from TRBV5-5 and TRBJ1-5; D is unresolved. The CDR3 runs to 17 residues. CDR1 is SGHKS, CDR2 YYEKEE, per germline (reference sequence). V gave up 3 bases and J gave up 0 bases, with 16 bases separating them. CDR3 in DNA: TGTGCCAGCAGCTCTTCCTCGACTGAGAATAGCAATCAGCCCCAGCATTTT. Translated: CASSSSSTENSNQPQHF.

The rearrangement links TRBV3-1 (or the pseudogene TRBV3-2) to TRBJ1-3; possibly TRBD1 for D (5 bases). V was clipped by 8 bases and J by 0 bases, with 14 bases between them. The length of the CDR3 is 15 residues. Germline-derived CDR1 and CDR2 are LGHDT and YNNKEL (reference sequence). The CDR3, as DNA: TGTGCCAGCTGCGCGACAGTGTCCTCTGGAAACACCATATATTTT. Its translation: CASCATVSSGNTIYF.

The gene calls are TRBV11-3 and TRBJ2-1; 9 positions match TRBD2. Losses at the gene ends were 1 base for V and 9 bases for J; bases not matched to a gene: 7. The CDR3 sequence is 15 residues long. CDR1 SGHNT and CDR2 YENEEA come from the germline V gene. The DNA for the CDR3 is TGTGCCAGCAGCTTAGGTGGGACTAGCCCCGGTGAGCAGTTCTTC. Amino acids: CASSLGGTSPGEQFF.

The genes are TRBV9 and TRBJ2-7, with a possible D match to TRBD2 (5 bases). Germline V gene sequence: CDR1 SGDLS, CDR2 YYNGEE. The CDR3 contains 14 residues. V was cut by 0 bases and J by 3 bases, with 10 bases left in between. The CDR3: CASSVADGNYEQYF. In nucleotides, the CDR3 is TGTGCCAGCAGCGTAGCGGACGGGAACTACGAGCAGTACTTC.